The 15 T cell receptor beta chains reported below all come from one sample, sequenced in a study of OX40 agonist ivuxolimab in advanced cancers. TCRdb keeps only in-frame clones here, not all; method: immunoSEQ multiplex PCR. The table lists tens of thousands of clones, less than 85% of them singletons. The sequencing here drew on CD4+ or CD8+ T cells sorted from blood, taken in a trial of the OX40 agonist ivuxolimab. The origin of the receptors is an adult with an advanced solid tumor such as melanoma, head and neck, liver or kidney cancer.

This sequence joins TRBV11-2 and TRBJ1-3; 7 nucleotides agree with TRBD1. This CDR3 spans 13 amino acids. From germline, CDR1 is SGHAT and CDR2 FQNNGV. V lost 5 bases and J lost 4; bases outside the gene matches: 2. The DNA of the CDR3 is TGTGCCAGCAGCCAGGGGGTCGGAAACACCATATATTTT. As protein: CASSQGVGNTIYF.

This sequence joins TRBV4-1 and TRBJ2-1; maybe TRBD1 (6 bases). Germline V gives CDR1 MGHRA, CDR2 YSYEKL. Trimming removed 3 bases at V and 6 bases at J, with 18 bases between. This CDR3 spans 16 amino acids. The CDR3 DNA is TGCGCCAGCAGCCACCCCCCCAGGGGCCGTAGCAATGAGCAGTTCTTC. Its protein is CASSHPPRGRSNEQFF.

The rearrangement joins TRBV7-8 to TRBJ2-1; D unclear. The CDR3 is 16 amino acids. Trimming left V 1 base short and J 4 bases short, with 14 bases between. The germline gives CDR1 SGHVS, CDR2 FQNEAQ. The CDR3 coding sequence is TGTGCCAGCAGCTTAGGGTTTGGTAGCTTTTACAATGAGCAGTTCTTC. It specifies CASSLGFGSFYNEQFF. The full variable domain, with the rest looked up from reference TRBV7-8 and TRBJ2-1, is GAGVSQSPRYKVAKRGQDVALRCDPISGHVSLFWYQQALGQGPEFLTYFQNEAQLDKSGLPSDRFFAERPEGSVSTLKIQRTQQEDSAVYLCASSLGFGSFYNEQFFGPGTRLTVL.

This sequence joins TRBV2 and TRBJ2-1, with a weak D call TRBD2 (6 bases). The V gene's germline CDR1 is SNHLY and CDR2 FYNNEI. Trimming took off 8 bases at V and 6 bases at J, with 14 bases between the two ends. There are 13 residues in the CDR3. The CDR3 is CASANGRVNEQFF. The CDR3 coding sequence is TGTGCCAGCGCTAACGGGAGAGTCAATGAGCAGTTCTTC. Combining the CDR3 with reference TRBV2 and TRBJ2-1 gives the whole variable domain EPEVTQTPSHQVTQMGQEVILRCVPISNHLYFYWYRQILGQKVEFLVSFYNNEISEKSEIFDDQFSVERPDGSNFTLKIRSTKLEDSAMYFCASANGRVNEQFFGPGTRLTVL.

In this sample, this clone turned up once. V is TRBV19 and J is TRBJ1-1; D is ambiguous. In germline, CDR1 is LNHDA, CDR2 SQIVND (reference sequence). Trimming left V 7 bases short and J 7 bases short, with 16 bases between. This CDR3 is 13 amino acids long. The CDR3 region has the DNA TGTGCCAGTAATCATCGACCCCGGGGTGAAGCTTTCTTT. Protein sequence: CASNHRPRGEAFF. Using reference TRBV19 and TRBJ1-1 for the parts outside the CDR3, the full variable domain is DGGITQSPKYLFRKEGQNVTLSCEQNLNHDAMYWYRQDPGQGLRLIYYSQIVNDFQKGDIAEGYSVSREKKESFPLTVTSAQKNPTAFYLCASNHRPRGEAFFGQGTRLTVV.

In its sample, this clone is medium-sized (0.01 to 0.1%). This sequence joins TRBV30 and TRBJ1-5; D gene unclear. The germline CDR1 and CDR2 sequences are GTSNPN and SVGIG (reference sequence). CDR3 length: 14 amino acids. Trimming stripped 1 base from V and 4 bases from J, with 11 bases between. This CDR3 is CAWSGGIGNQPQHF. CDR3 DNA sequence: TGTGCCTGGAGTGGGGGAATCGGGAATCAGCCCCAGCATTTT.

The gene calls are TRBV10-2 and TRBJ2-3; 8 bases fit TRBD1. The CDR3 runs to 13 residues. The trim removed 8 bases at V and 6 bases at J, leaving 7 bases unmatched. Germline CDR1 WSHSY, CDR2 SAAADI. The CDR3 DNA sequence: TGCGCCAGCTCGCAGGGGGCGCGTGATACGCAGTATTTT. Amino acid sequence: CASSQGARDTQYF.

CDR3 amino acids: CASGIRTSGSHEQFF. The CDR3 bases are TGTGCTAGTGGCATTAGGACTAGCGGGAGCCATGAGCAGTTCTTC. V gene TRBV12-5 combines with J gene TRBJ2-1; 13 nucleotides align to TRBD2. The ends lost 6 bases at V and 8 bases at J; junction bases unmatched: 7. CDR1 and CDR2 from the germline V gene are LGHNT and FRNRAP. The CDR3 runs to 15 residues.

The V and J genes are TRBV7-8 and TRBJ1-2; D is possibly TRBD1 (6 bases). V was shortened by 3 bases and J by 8 bases, with 16 bases between the two germline ends. Germline V gene lookup returns CDR1 SGHVS and CDR2 FQNEAQ. The CDR3 runs 14 residues. CDR3 in DNA: TGTGCCAGCAGCTTCGGGACACCGACTTCGGGCTACACCTTC. It specifies CASSFGTPTSGYTF.

The V call is TRBV5-1, the J call TRBJ2-3; 9 bases match TRBD2. Germline CDR1 SGHRS, CDR2 YFSETQ. V dropped 5 bases and J dropped 4; count of bases not matched to a gene: 5. The CDR3 consists of 14 residues. CDR3 region: CASRVAGDADTQYF. The CDR3, as DNA: TGCGCCAGCAGGGTAGCGGGAGACGCAGATACGCAGTATTTT.

This clone was seen a single time. This sequence joins TRBV7-8 and TRBJ2-1; 10 bases align to TRBD2. CDR3 length: 15 residues. Unmatched junction bases numbered 4, after V lost 3 bases and J lost 5 bases. Per the germline V gene, CDR1 is SGHVS and CDR2 is FQNEAQ. The CDR3 DNA reads as TGTGCCAGCAGCTTCGAGCGGGAGGGGAACAATGAGCAGTTCTTC. Translation gives CASSFEREGNNEQFF.

V is TRBV5-1 and J is TRBJ1-3; D is ambiguous. Germline V gene lookup returns CDR1 SGHRS and CDR2 YFSETQ. The length of the CDR3 is 15 residues. Trimming left V 2 bases short and J 0 bases short, with 9 bases between. CDR3 region: CASSLSQNSGNTIYF. In DNA, the CDR3 is TGCGCCAGCAGCTTAAGTCAGAACTCTGGAAACACCATATATTTT.

This chain joins TRBV6-6 and TRBJ1-1; the D gene is possibly TRBD1 (6 bases). The CDR3 consists of 16 residues. The V end lost 2 bases, the J end lost 3 bases, and 16 bases lay between the germline ends. Germline assignment: CDR1 MNHNY and CDR2 SVGAGI (reference sequence). CDR3 residues: CASSYPTAGADTEAFF. The CDR3 DNA follows: TGTGCCAGCAGTTACCCGACCGCGGGGGCGGACACTGAAGCTTTCTTT.

The V gene is TRBV10-3, the J gene TRBJ2-5, with D perhaps matching TRBD1 (6 bases). In germline, CDR1 is ENHRY, CDR2 SYGVKD. Trimming left V 6 bases short and J 5 bases short, with 19 bases between. This CDR3 has 15 amino acids. The CDR3 bases are TGTGCCATCAGCCCCATAAACAGGGAGCTGGAGACCCAGTACTTC. Its protein product is CAISPINRELETQYF.

This chain uses TRBV6-1 with TRBJ2-3; tentative D call: TRBD2 (6 bases). V was trimmed by 0 bases and J by 1 base, leaving 17 bases between them. This CDR3 has 18 amino acids. Germline assignment: CDR1 MNHNS and CDR2 SASEGT. This CDR3 is CASSEAKVWRGGTDTQYF. CDR3 in DNA: TGTGCCAGCAGTGAAGCGAAAGTATGGCGGGGTGGCACAGATACGCAGTATTTT.